The clone carrying this T cell receptor (beta chain) showed up many times. The sample comes from a study of Graves' ophthalmopathy and Graves' hyperthyroidism. A volume of around 9.5 ml of fresh peripheral blood supplied the PBMCs. CDR1 is SGHAT, CDR2 FQNNGV, per germline. This CDR3 has 15 amino acids. V lost 0 bases to trimming and J lost 2 bases, with 10 bases between them. As the template, RNA transcripts were used to amplify TCR beta CDR3 regions. The workflow started with a first-round RT-PCR run with HTBI primers and then moved on to a second-round multiplex PCR. One entry per CDR3 protein, called by TCRdb with MiXCR from the multiplex PCR reads. This table has about 220,000 distinct CDR3 sequences, about 22% appearing once.

Sequenced material: peripheral blood. The chain combines TRBV11-2 with TRBJ1-2; TRBD1 is a possible D gene (5 bases). The receptor was isolated from a woman between 50 and 59 years old with Graves' ophthalmopathy. CDR3 sequence (DNA): TGTGCCAGCAGCTTAGATATTCGGGGGAACTATGGCTACACCTTC. It is translated as CASSLDIRGNYGYTF.